This entry lists 30 T cell receptor beta chains sequenced from one sample in a study of blood T cell repertoires in COVID-19. Method: immunoSEQ multiplex PCR; TCRdb's copy keeps in-frame clones and lacks some. Found here are 200,000 or so clones, 84% of them singletons; the top ten hold about 5.1%. What was sequenced was peripheral blood. These receptors came from a woman aged 55-69 years who had recovered from COVID-19.

This clone occurred once. This chain joins TRBV11-2 and TRBJ2-1, with TRBD2 identical over 9 bases. The CDR3 loop spans 15 amino acids. J gave up 4 bases and V 5 bases, and 6 bases lay outside the gene matches. Germline V lookup: CDR1 SGHAT, CDR2 FQNNGV. CDR3 coding DNA: TGTGCCAGCAGCCTCTTAGCGGGGGCTTACAATGAGCAGTTCTTC. The encoded protein is CASSLLAGAYNEQFF.

This chain uses TRBV20-1 with TRBJ1-2; no reliable D call. The germline gives CDR1 DFQATT, CDR2 SNEGSKA (reference sequence). The CDR3 spans 10 residues. CDR3 nucleotide sequence: TGCAGCGCGAAAGCCTATGGCTACACCTTC. It translates to CSAKAYGYTF.

The CDR3 DNA reads as TGTGCCAGCAGCGTATTGGGGACAGTAGCCTACAATGAGCAGTTCTTC. It codes for CASSVLGTVAYNEQFF. V and J are TRBV9 and TRBJ2-1; 7 bases line up with TRBD1. The CDR3 totals 16 residues. The germline CDR1 and CDR2 sequences are SGDLS and YYNGEE. Losses at the gene ends were 1 base for V and 2 bases for J; bases not matched to a gene: 6.

This sequence joins TRBV3-1 (or the pseudogene TRBV3-2) and TRBJ2-3; D remains ambiguous. The CDR3 sequence is 13 residues long. Per germline, CDR1 LGHDT and CDR2 YNNKEL (reference sequence). The V and J ends lost 0 bases and 6 bases respectively, with 7 bases between them. The CDR3 DNA reads TGTGCCAGCAGCCAAGATGGTGCGGATACGCAGTATTTT. This translates into CASSQDGADTQYF.

With regard to this clone: Compared with germline, one end of the junction differs, possibly owing to a read error. V is TRBV5-3 and J is TRBJ2-7, with 8 bases lining up with TRBD1. TRBV5-3 is marked as an open reading frame, function uncertain. This CDR3 is 13 amino acids long. In DNA, the CDR3 is TGTGCCAGAAGCTTGGGGCAGGGGGCTCCCCGGGGCTTC. Translation: CARSLGQGAPRGF.

This chain uses TRBV6-1 with TRBJ1-5; 7 bases are shared with TRBD1. The germline V gene has CDR1 MNHNS and CDR2 SASEGT. The V gene end was trimmed by 2 bases and the J gene end by 5 bases; junction bases not matched to a gene: 9. The CDR3 loop spans 16 amino acids. The DNA of the CDR3 is TGTGCCAGCAGTGAAAGTCGTAACAGGGGTGATCAGCCCCAGCATTTT. It specifies CASSESRNRGDQPQHF.

CDR3 residues: CASSGGLAGDGYTF. DNA for the CDR3: TGTGCCAGCTCAGGGGGCCTAGCCGGGGATGGCTACACCTTC. The V and J genes are TRBV18 and TRBJ1-2; TRBD1 is a possible D gene (6 bases). The CDR3 is 14 residues long. Trimming cost V 5 bases and J 6 bases, with 16 bases left between them. Per the germline V gene, CDR1 is KGHSH and CDR2 is LQKENI.

V is TRBV11-3 and J is TRBJ2-1; TRBD1 matches at 8 bases. Trimming took 3 bases from V and 7 from J; bases not matched to a gene: 5. The germline gives CDR1 SGHNT, CDR2 YENEEA. The CDR3 runs 14 residues. The CDR3 coding sequence is TGTGCCAGCAGCTTCCAGGGGGCTTATAATGAGCAGTTCTTC. Protein product: CASSFQGAYNEQFF.

The genes are TRBV6-5 and TRBJ1-2; 7 bases map to TRBD1. This CDR3 has 14 residues. Per the germline V gene, CDR1 is MNHEY and CDR2 is SVGAGI. With 8 bases clipped from V and 2 bases from J, the junction kept 8 bases outside the gene matches. The CDR3 DNA reads TGTGCCAGCGGATTGACAGGGCCCAACTATGGCTACACCTTC. It translates to CASGLTGPNYGYTF.

Many counts were recorded for this clone. The chain combines TRBV5-4 with TRBJ2-2; D is possibly TRBD2 (6 bases). Trimming shortened V by 4 bases and J by 4 bases, and 17 bases separated the two germline ends. Germline V gene data show CDR1 as SGHNT and CDR2 as YYREEE (reference sequence). CDR3 length: 16 residues. CDR3 in amino acids: CASSPVRGFGTGELFF. CDR3 DNA sequence: TGTGCCAGCAGCCCCGTGCGGGGATTCGGCACCGGGGAGCTGTTTTTT. Variable domain in full (rest from reference TRBV5-4 and TRBJ2-2): ETGVTQSPTHLIKTRGQQVTLRCSSQSGHNTVSWYQQALGQGPQFIFQYYREEENGRGNFPPRFSGLQFPNYSSELNVNALELDDSALYLCASSPVRGFGTGELFFGEGSRLTVL.

The rearrangement uses TRBV6-5 and TRBJ1-5, with 7 bases matching TRBD1. This CDR3 is 14 amino acids long. CDR1 and CDR2 from the germline V gene are MNHEY and SVGAGI. V shed 7 bases and J 6 bases; nucleotides not matched to a gene: 9. The CDR3 region is CASNRGLGVQPQHF. The CDR3 region has the DNA TGTGCCAGCAACAGGGGATTAGGAGTTCAGCCCCAGCATTTT.

This clone was detected only once. The rearrangement uses TRBV19 and TRBJ1-5; unclear D gene. Trimming cost V 3 bases and J 0 bases, with 9 bases left between them. CDR1 is LNHDA, CDR2 SQIVND, per germline (reference sequence). This CDR3 contains 15 residues. The CDR3 region is CASSMAGYSNQPQHF. The DNA for the CDR3 is TGTGCCAGTAGTATGGCAGGTTATAGCAATCAGCCCCAGCATTTT.

This clone was seen once. The rearrangement joins TRBV4-1 to TRBJ1-5, with D perhaps TRBD1 (5 bases). Germline V gene data show CDR1 as MGHRA and CDR2 as YSYEKL. The CDR3 length is 14 residues. Trimming left V 3 bases short and J 1 base short, with 7 bases between. The CDR3 loop is CASSQTVSNQPQHF. In nucleotides, the CDR3 is TGCGCCAGCAGCCAGACAGTAAGCAATCAGCCCCAGCATTTT.

The table lists this clone with a count of one. The rearrangement joins TRBV6-5 to TRBJ1-2; 7 nucleotides match TRBD1. Trimming at V came to 10 bases and at J to 2 bases, leaving 7 bases not matched to a gene. CDR3 length: 13 amino acids. From germline, CDR1 is MNHEY and CDR2 SVGAGI. The CDR3 loop reads CATRTGPNYGYTF. CDR3 in DNA: TGTGCCACCCGGACAGGCCCCAACTATGGCTACACCTTC.

This rearrangement joins TRBV27 to TRBJ2-5, with TRBD1 identical over 8 bases. The CDR3 covers 16 residues. With V trimmed by 4 bases and J by 5 bases, 12 bases remained unmatched. Germline V gene lookup returns CDR1 MNHEY and CDR2 SMNVEV (reference sequence). CDR3 protein: CASSSIGQGVWETQYF. The CDR3 DNA reads as TGTGCCAGCAGTTCAATAGGACAGGGTGTCTGGGAGACCCAGTACTTC.

The chain is built from TRBV19 and TRBJ2-7; TRBD2 matches 7 bases. This CDR3 comprises 14 residues. CDR1 and CDR2 (germline): LNHDA, SQIVND (reference sequence). With 2 bases clipped from V and 3 bases from J, the junction kept 4 bases outside the gene matches. The CDR3 is CASSIRGELYEQYF. CDR3 DNA sequence: TGTGCCAGTAGTATACGGGGGGAACTCTACGAGCAGTACTTC. The full variable domain, completed using reference TRBV19 and TRBJ2-7, is DGGITQSPKYLFRKEGQNVTLSCEQNLNHDAMYWYRQDPGQGLRLIYYSQIVNDFQKGDIAEGYSVSREKKESFPLTVTSAQKNPTAFYLCASSIRGELYEQYFGPGTRLTVT.

This clone was seen a few times. The junction and the germline gene differ at one end; a read error may be behind it. The J gene is TRBJ2-1, the V gene TRBV24-1; 10 nucleotides align to TRBD2. The V gene's germline CDR1 is KGHDR and CDR2 SFDVKD. The CDR3 loop spans 13 amino acids. CDR3 nucleotide sequence: TGTGCCACCAGTGATAGGACTAGCGGCGCTCTGATCTTC. Translating gives CATSDRTSGALIF.

Turning to this clone: Germline and junction disagree at one end, which may indicate a read error. The chain uses TRBV2 and TRBJ2-7, with 11 bases that match TRBD2. CDR3 length: 14 amino acids. Per the germline V gene, CDR1 is SNHLY and CDR2 is FYNNEI. The CDR3 nucleotides are TGTGCCAGCACTCCGACTAGCGGGGAATCACCACGGGGCTTC. Protein product: CASTPTSGESPRGF.

The chain joins TRBV5-8 to TRBJ1-2; D is uncertain. The V and J ends lost 2 bases and 8 bases respectively, with 19 bases between them. CDR1 and CDR2 (germline): SGHTS, YDEGEE. The CDR3 runs 15 residues. CDR3: CASSFTAVGAGGYTF. CDR3 nucleotides: TGTGCCAGCAGCTTTACCGCGGTGGGAGCGGGAGGCTACACCTTC.

This clone is a singleton in its sample. The chain carries TRBV10-1 and TRBJ2-7, with D unclear. From germline, CDR1 is WNHNN and CDR2 SYGVQD (reference sequence). Trimming pared 0 bases from V and 3 bases from J, leaving 3 bases between. This CDR3 comprises 12 residues. The CDR3 DNA is TGCGCCAGCAGTGAGTCCGGCTACGAGCAGTACTTC. This codes for CASSESGYEQYF.

J is TRBJ1-6 and V is TRBV21-1. TRBV21-1 is flagged as a pseudogene. The CDR3 is made up of 17 amino acids. CDR3 DNA: TGTGCCAGCAGCGCCCGCGGGACGGCACTTTATAATTCACCCCTCCACTTT. Translating it yields CASSARGTALYNSPLHF.

The J gene is TRBJ1-5, the V gene TRBV19; D is undetermined. From germline, CDR1 is LNHDA and CDR2 SQIVND (reference sequence). The CDR3 runs to 15 residues. The germline V and J ends were trimmed by 3 bases and 0 bases, with 9 bases remaining between them. In nucleotides, the CDR3 is TGTGCCAGTAGTATTCATGGAGATAGCAATCAGCCCCAGCATTTT. Protein product: CASSIHGDSNQPQHF.

The chain recombines TRBV19 with TRBJ1-1, with TRBD1 matching 7 bases. Unmatched junction bases numbered 5, after V lost 2 bases and J lost 5 bases. CDR3 length: 14 amino acids. CDR1 is LNHDA and CDR2 is SQIVND in the germline V gene (reference sequence). The CDR3 spells CASSINTGVTEAFF. The DNA for the CDR3 is TGTGCCAGTAGTATAAACACAGGGGTGACTGAAGCTTTCTTT.

The genes are TRBV27 and TRBJ2-1; TRBD1 is a possible D gene (6 bases). V shed 5 bases and J shed 6 bases, with 14 bases lying between them. Germline loops: CDR1 MNHEY, CDR2 SMNVEV (reference sequence). The CDR3 has 14 amino acids. CDR3 nucleotide sequence: TGTGCCAGCAGTCGACTACAGGGATCCAATGAGCAGTTCTTC. This gives the protein CASSRLQGSNEQFF.

V usage is TRBV6-5 and J usage is TRBJ1-6; D is uncertain. This CDR3 comprises 14 residues. Looked up from germline, CDR1 is MNHEY and CDR2 is SVGAGI. The V end was cut by 2 bases, the J end by 8 bases, with 10 bases between. CDR3 sequence (DNA): TGTGCCAGCAGTTACGGGCAGGTTCATTCACCCCTCCACTTT. Amino acid sequence: CASSYGQVHSPLHF.

This clone showed up just a few times. The sample contains more than one DNA sequence encoding this CDR3. V and J are TRBV18 and TRBJ1-6, with D tentatively TRBD1 (5 bases). Trimming shortened V by 3 bases and J by 8 bases, and 11 bases separated the two germline ends. Germline CDR1 is KGHSH and CDR2 is LQKENI. The CDR3 is made up of 14 amino acids. Here the CDR3 reads CASSPGGKDSPLHF. The CDR3 bases are TGTGCCAGCTCACCGGGGGGGAAGGATTCACCCCTCCACTTT.

The V gene is TRBV19, the J gene TRBJ2-1; 9 nucleotides align to TRBD1. The germline gives CDR1 LNHDA, CDR2 SQIVND (reference sequence). The CDR3 has 16 residues. Losses at the gene ends were 4 bases for V and 6 bases for J; bases not matched to a gene: 10. Here the CDR3 reads CASSTLSGTGRNEQFF. In nucleotides, the CDR3 is TGTGCCAGTAGTACCCTGTCCGGGACAGGGCGCAATGAGCAGTTCTTC.

CDR3 loop: CASSSEMGLEQYF. CDR3 bases: TGTGCCAGCAGCTCCGAAATGGGGCTCGAGCAGTACTTC. The chain joins TRBV7-3 to TRBJ2-7, with D possibly being TRBD1 (5 bases). Germline V gene data show CDR1 as SGHTA and CDR2 as FQGTGA. This CDR3 is built from 13 residues. Deletions cut 4 bases from V and 6 bases from J, with 13 bases between.

The table lists this clone with a few counts. This rearrangement joins TRBV4-1 to TRBJ2-7, with a possible D match to TRBD1 (7 bases). Germline assignment: CDR1 MGHRA and CDR2 YSYEKL. This CDR3 comprises 19 residues. Trimming left V 1 base short and J 1 base short, with 23 bases between. The CDR3 protein is CASSQGNPIRGAKSYEQYF. The CDR3 region has the DNA TGCGCCAGCAGCCAAGGAAACCCTATCAGGGGGGCGAAATCCTACGAGCAGTACTTC.

The genes are TRBV12-3 or TRBV12-4 and TRBJ2-2; no definite D call. The germline V and J ends were trimmed by 4 bases and 7 bases, with 10 bases remaining between them. This CDR3 is 13 amino acids long. The CDR3 sequence is CASSSAAVGELFF. In DNA form, the CDR3 reads TGTGCCAGCAGTTCCGCCGCAGTCGGGGAGCTGTTTTTT.